The clone carrying this TCR beta chain was counted many times. Antigen: not known. This sample is part of a study of T-cell reconstitution after alpha-beta-depleted transplantation in children. Study-wide findings and caveats: T-cell numbers and diversity, one year after transplant, stemmed largely from T cells that were newly produced. Several hundred expanded graft clones reportedly gave rise to the alpha-beta T cells present about two months after transplant. There were some patients whose high TCRbeta diversity at day 60 came from surviving recipient T cells and thymic progenitors.

The TCRbeta library incorporated unique molecular identifiers. TCRdb called the PCR reads again in MiXCR, with one record for every CDR3 protein. The table shows nearly 200,000 distinct CDR3 sequences, with about 6% occurring only once. V was pared by 7 bases and J by 11 bases, with 17 bases between. This CDR3 has 12 amino acids. This sequence originates from a girl under two years old with combined immunodeficiency, due to receive a stem cell transplant. V and J are TRBV12-3 or TRBV12-4 and TRBJ1-1; no clear D gene. The starting material was PBMCs, obtained before TCRalphabeta/CD19-depleted stem cell transplant. Here the CDR3 DNA reads TGTGCCAGCACCCAACGACCCCCTGCGGCTTTCTTT. It encodes CASTQRPPAAFF.